Shown below are 10 T cell receptor beta chains from a single sample sequenced in a study of cytomegalovirus exposure and HLA in healthy donors. Vbeta (60) and Jbeta (13) primers were used in the PCR. This table comes from immunoSEQ multiplex PCR, and its TCRdb copy is limited to in-frame clones, with some not included. The sample consists of over 250,000 clones, roughly 70% of them appearing once. The source material was PBMCs. All receptors come from a female donor in good health and CMV-seronegative.

This chain links TRBV7-3 with TRBJ2-1, with D possibly TRBD1 on 6 matching bases. The germline V gene has CDR1 SGHTA and CDR2 FQGTGA. With 3 bases removed from V and 6 bases from J, the gap between germline ends came to 12 bases. The CDR3 has 14 residues. The CDR3 DNA follows: TGTGCCAGCAGCTTTAACCGGGACACCAATGAGCAGTTCTTC. It translates to CASSFNRDTNEQFF. Full variable domain (rest looked up from reference TRBV7-3 and TRBJ2-1): GAGVSQTPSNKVTEKGKYVELRCDPISGHTALYWYRQSLGQGPEFLIYFQGTGAADDSGLPNDRFFAVRPEGSVSTLKIQRTERGDSAVYLCASSFNRDTNEQFFGPGTRLTVL.

The V and J genes are TRBV27 and TRBJ1-1, with D perhaps TRBD1 (6 bases). CDR3 length equals 13 residues. The V and J ends lost 4 bases and 1 base respectively, with 7 bases between them. CDR1 is MNHEY and CDR2 is SMNVEV in the germline V gene (reference sequence). The CDR3, as DNA: TGTGCCAGCAGTTGGACAGCGAACACTGAAGCTTTCTTT. It is translated as CASSWTANTEAFF.

The V and J genes are TRBV25-1 and TRBJ1-2, with D unclear. The CDR3 has 14 amino acids. V lost 5 bases to trimming and J lost 4 bases, with 14 bases between them. CDR1 MGHDK and CDR2 SYGVNS come from the germline V gene. As DNA, the CDR3 is TGTGCCAGCAGTCATCAGGCGACACCCTATGGCTACACCTTC. It translates to CASSHQATPYGYTF.

The rearrangement joins TRBV28 to TRBJ2-7, with TRBD2 identical over 11 bases. V lost 5 bases, J lost 6 bases, and 9 bases stayed unmatched. Germline CDR1 MDHEN, CDR2 SYDVKM. The CDR3 totals 15 residues. The CDR3 DNA reads TGTGCCAGCAGTGAGCTAGCGGGAGGTTCTGGCGAGCAGTACTTC. It codes for CASSELAGGSGEQYF.

The chain recombines TRBV27 with TRBJ1-1; possibly TRBD1 for D (5 bases). This CDR3 contains 14 residues. Trimming cost V 1 base and J 4 bases, with 10 bases left between them. The germline V gene encodes CDR1 MNHEY and CDR2 SMNVEV (reference sequence). The CDR3 protein is CASSLFAGGTEAFF. For the CDR3, the DNA is TGTGCCAGCAGTTTATTTGCGGGGGGCACTGAAGCTTTCTTT.

The rearrangement uses TRBV5-6 and TRBJ2-7; 7 bases match TRBD2. This CDR3 has 15 amino acids. V lost 0 bases to trimming and J lost 5 bases; unmatched junction nucleotides: 8. Germline lookup yields CDR1 SGHDT and CDR2 YYEEEE. The chain's CDR3 is CASSLAGLAGNEQYF. The DNA of the CDR3 is TGTGCCAGCAGCTTGGCCGGGTTAGCGGGCAACGAGCAGTACTTC.

This sequence joins TRBV9 and TRBJ1-1, with D unclear. Germline V gives CDR1 SGDLS, CDR2 YYNGEE. The ends were cut back, 0 bases at V and 0 bases at J, with 12 bases in the middle. This CDR3 has 16 amino acids. In DNA, the CDR3 is TGTGCCAGCAGCGTAGATGATGCGCTCTTGAACACTGAAGCTTTCTTT. This sequence encodes CASSVDDALLNTEAFF.

The table lists this clone with a few counts. The chain links TRBV29-1 to TRBJ1-2, with TRBD1 identical over 9 bases. Germline V gene data show CDR1 as SQVTM and CDR2 as ANQGSEA. Unmatched junction bases numbered 3, after V lost 7 bases and J lost 3 bases. The CDR3 covers 12 residues. The CDR3 loop reads CSATGGYYGYTF. The CDR3 region has the DNA TGCAGCGCAACAGGGGGCTACTATGGCTACACCTTC.

This chain connects TRBV30 to TRBJ1-1; TRBD1 matches 8 bases. Germline CDR1 is GTSNPN and CDR2 is SVGIG (reference sequence). J was trimmed by 7 bases and V by 7 bases; bases with no gene match: 5. This CDR3 contains 11 residues. The DNA of the CDR3 is TGTGCCTTCTCAGGGGGCGTTGAAGCTTTCTTT. Amino acids: CAFSGGVEAFF.

Only one count was recorded for this clone. This rearrangement joins TRBV18 to TRBJ2-7; 13 positions agree with TRBD2. The junction had 4 bases not matched to a gene; V was cut back by 8 bases and J by 3 bases. Germline V gene sequence: CDR1 KGHSH, CDR2 LQKENI. The CDR3 totals 14 residues. The CDR3 region has the DNA TGTGCCAGCCTGGGACTAGCGGGAAACTACGAGCAGTACTTC. Amino acids: CASLGLAGNYEQYF.